This T cell receptor beta chain derives from a study of blood T cell repertoires in COVID-19. Overall study: Donors in the United States, Italy and Spain gave samples during acute or convalescent COVID-19. The analysed material was cDNA or gDNA that came from T cells, B-cell-depleted T cells, or PBMCs.

Original methodology: The assay estimated nucleated cells by amplifying reference gene primers. The repertoire was sequenced with immunoSEQ multiplex PCR; TCRdb's copy has only in-frame clones and lacks some. Clonal size and the V and J genes are those of that table, whereas D and trimming came from the DNA. The repertoire consists of 90,000 to 150,000 clones, with about four fifths occurring once and the leading ten covering around an eighth. The CDR3 contains 14 residues. Germline V CDR1 and CDR2: MNHEY, SVGAGI. V gave up 6 bases and J gave up 2 bases, with 14 bases separating them. This receptor was obtained from a human donor in a cohort sampled during active COVID-19. J is TRBJ2-7 and V is TRBV6-5; possible D gene TRBD1, 5 bases. The sequencing input was peripheral blood. For the CDR3, the DNA is TGTGCCAGCAGCTCCCCAGGGCCTGCCTACGAGCAGTACTTC. Amino acid sequence: CASSSPGPAYEQYF.